This is a list of T cell receptor beta chains from one sample in a study of blood T cell repertoires in COVID-19. Only in-frame clones appear in the TCRdb table, and some are missing; sequencing was by immunoSEQ multiplex PCR. The repertoire consists of about 210,000 clones, with more than 80% occurring once and the leading ten covering 7.5% to 10%. Material for sequencing was PBMCs or T cells enriched from blood (not recorded which). These receptor sequences come from a man in his forties or fifties who had recovered from COVID-19. Each CDR3 is given with its conserved first and last residue. D genes are given only for firm matches. Rows may omit the clone size; those that give it use once, few, many or a size class.

v_gene	abundance	d_gene	j_gene	CDR3nt	CDR3aa
TRBV5-1	NA	TRBD2	TRBJ2-7	TGCGCCAGCAGAGTGGCGGGAGCCACGGGCGAGCAGTACTTC	CASRVAGATGEQYF
TRBV2	NA	TRBD1	TRBJ1-1	TGTGCCAGCAGTATCTCACAGGGGCTCCGAGCTTTCTTT	CASSISQGLRAFF
TRBV7-9	many	TRBD2	TRBJ2-7	TGTGCCAGCAGCCCTCAGGGGCTAGCGGGAGTCTACGAGCAGTACTTC	CASSPQGLAGVYEQYF
TRBV11-2	NA	NA	TRBJ2-7	TGTGCCAGCAGCTTAGTTAGTGGGGGGGCATCCGAGCAGTACTTC	CASSLVSGGASEQYF
TRBV5-1	NA	TRBD1	TRBJ2-7	TGCGCCAGCAGCTCCTGGGGACAGGGCTACGAGCAGTACTTC	CASSSWGQGYEQYF
TRBV11-2	NA	NA	TRBJ2-1	TGTGCCAGCACCGGAGGGCGGACCTATTACAATGAGCAGTTCTTC	CASTGGRTYYNEQFF
TRBV29-1	once	NA	TRBJ1-1	TGCAGCGTTGAGCGGGGGGAAAAAGCTGAAGCTTTCTTT	CSVERGEKAEAFF
TRBV11-2	NA	TRBD2	TRBJ2-1	TGTGCCACCAGGCGCTGGGGGAGGGTCTACAATGAGCAGTTCTTC	CATRRWGRVYNEQFF
TRBV6-5	NA	NA	TRBJ2-1	TGTGCCAGCAGTTTCGGCAATGAGCAGTTCTTC	CASSFGNEQFF
TRBV5-1	NA	NA	TRBJ1-1	TGCGCCAGCAACACTGACCCAGGGCGGACGGACACTGAAGCTTTCTTT	CASNTDPGRTDTEAFF
TRBV19	NA	NA	TRBJ1-5	TGTGCCAGTAGCAGGCCAACAGAGGGCCGTCTCAATCAGCCCCAGCATTTT	CASSRPTEGRLNQPQHF
TRBV6-5	NA	NA	TRBJ2-1	TGTGCCAGCAGCAACAGGGTATCTGAGCAGTTCTTC	CASSNRVSEQFF
TRBV24-1	NA	NA	TRBJ1-2	TGTGCCACCCACTCGGGGCGGGGCTATGGCTACACCTTC	CATHSGRGYGYTF
TRBV12-3/TRBV12-4	NA	NA	TRBJ2-7	TGTGCCACTTCGACAGATTACTACGAGCAGTACTTC	CATSTDYYEQYF
TRBV3-1/TRBV3-2	NA	TRBD1	TRBJ1-2	TGTGCCAGCAGCCTCCGGACAGGGGTGCGTGGCTACACCTTC	CASSLRTGVRGYTF
TRBV7-3	NA	NA	TRBJ2-2	TGTGCCAGCCTCAACACCGGGGAGCTGTTTTTT	CASLNTGELFF
TRBV19	NA	NA	TRBJ1-2	TGTGCCAGTAGTACTGCCGGGGGTGGCTACACCTTC	CASSTAGGGYTF
TRBV12-3/TRBV12-4	NA	NA	TRBJ1-2	TGTGCCAGCAGACCAAGGGGGGGCGGAGGCTACACCTTC	CASRPRGGGGYTF
TRBV30	NA	NA	TRBJ1-2	TGTGCCTGGAGCCCCCCTTGGGCGCGTAACCACACCTTC	CAWSPPWARNHTF
TRBV27	NA	TRBD2	TRBJ2-3	TGTGCCAGCAGTAGCGGGAAAACAACAGATACGCAGTATTTT	CASSSGKTTDTQYF
TRBV27	once	NA	TRBJ2-3	TGTGCCAGCAGTCCCCTCTCCGGGGGGCCGAGCACAGATACGCAGTATTTT	CASSPLSGGPSTDTQYF
TRBV11-3	NA	NA	TRBJ2-2	TGTGCCAGCAGCCGTAGGGGCGGGGAGCTGTTTTTT	CASSRRGGELFF
TRBV3-1/TRBV3-2	once	NA	TRBJ2-3	TGTGCCAGCAGCCAATATCTGGATACGCAGTATTTT	CASSQYLDTQYF
TRBV3-1/TRBV3-2	NA	NA	TRBJ1-5	TGTGCCAGCAGCCGGGGGGGTTATAGCAATCAGCCCCAGCATTTT	CASSRGGYSNQPQHF
TRBV9	NA	TRBD1	TRBJ2-6	TGTGCCAGCAGCTCCCCGACAGGGCCGCGGTCTGGGGCCAACGTCCTGACTTTC	CASSSPTGPRSGANVLTF
TRBV7-2	NA	TRBD2	TRBJ2-1	TGTGCCAGCAGCCTCCGATGGACTAGCGGGAGTAGCTACAATGAGCAGTTCTTC	CASSLRWTSGSSYNEQFF
TRBV7-2	NA	TRBD1	TRBJ1-2	TGTGCCAGCAACTTAGCGGGACAGGGAAATGGCTACACCTTC	CASNLAGQGNGYTF
TRBV29-1	NA	NA	TRBJ2-1	TGCAACGTTTGGAGAACAGGGCGTCTAGTCAATGAGCAGTTCTTC	CNVWRTGRLVNEQFF